Listed below are T cell receptor beta chains from one sample, sequenced in a study of blood T cell repertoires in COVID-19. Sequenced by immunoSEQ multiplex PCR; TCRdb stores in-frame clones only, minus some. The table shows 270,000 or so clones, with around 93% occurring only once. The sequencing sample was made of PBMCs or T cells enriched from blood (not recorded which). The source of these receptors is a man in his forties who had been exposed to COVID-19. Each CDR3 is given with its conserved first and last residue. The D gene is left open where the match is weak. Expanded clones get a size class; other rows say once, few or many, or leave the size out.

J | D | size | V | DNA | CDR3
TRBJ2-7 | - | - | TRBV7-9 | TGTGCCAGCAGCTTAGCCCGGGGAGACGAGCAGTACTTC | CASSLARGDEQYF
TRBJ2-2 | - | - | TRBV2 | TGTGCCAGCATTAGGAGCTACGAGAGTGGTACCGGGGAGCTGTTTTTT | CASIRSYESGTGELFF
TRBJ2-2 | TRBD2 | few | TRBV19 | TGTGCCAGTAGTATGGCGGGAGTGGCCGGGGAGCTGTTTTTT | CASSMAGVAGELFF
TRBJ1-5 | TRBD1 | - | TRBV28 | TGTGCCAGCAGTTTAGGGGTAGGACAGGGAAGGTGGCAGCCCCAGCATTTT | CASSLGVGQGRWQPQHF
TRBJ1-4 | - | - | TRBV11-2 | TGTGCCAGCAGCCCGATCAGAGGTGGCGGGGTTGGTGAAAAACTGTTTTTT | CASSPIRGGGVGEKLFF
TRBJ2-7 | - | once | TRBV5-4 | TGTGCCAGCAGCACGGAGGCGGGGTACGAGCAGTACTTC | CASSTEAGYEQYF
TRBJ2-1 | - | - | TRBV2 | TGTGCCAGCAGTGATCCATATCCCCGCGATGAGCAGTTCTTC | CASSDPYPRDEQFF
TRBJ1-2 | - | - | TRBV4-1 | TGCGCCAGCAGCCAAGACTGGGCCAGCACAAGCTATGGCTACACCTTC | CASSQDWASTSYGYTF
TRBJ2-3 | TRBD2 | - | TRBV9 | TGTGCCAGCAGCGCGGGGGAAGCGGGAGTGATAGATACGCAGTATTTT | CASSAGEAGVIDTQYF
TRBJ1-4 | - | - | TRBV30 | TGTGCCTGGAGTGTTTTGGGCGAAAAACTGTTTTTT | CAWSVLGEKLFF
TRBJ1-2 | - | - | TRBV29-1 | TGCAGCGTGCGGACGGGAAACTATGGCTACACCTTC | CSVRTGNYGYTF
TRBJ1-5 | - | - | TRBV19 | TGTGCCAGTAAGCTGGGGCGGAAGCTAAATCAGCCCCAGCATTTT | CASKLGRKLNQPQHF
TRBJ1-4 | - | - | TRBV7-6 | TGTGCCAGCAGCTCCGAACAATTGACAGATTTTTTTGCAACTAATGAAAAACTGTTTTTT | CASSSEQLTDFFATNEKLFF
TRBJ2-2 | - | - | TRBV13 | TGTGCCAGCAGCTTATACGCAGGGGCCGGGGAGCTGTTTTTT | CASSLYAGAGELFF
TRBJ1-2 | TRBD1 | - | TRBV11-2 | TGTGCCAGCAGCTACGGACAGGGATACGGCTACACCTTC | CASSYGQGYGYTF
TRBJ1-2 | - | - | TRBV14 | TGTGCCAGCAGCCAAGAACAGGAGCCTATCGATGGCTACACCTTC | CASSQEQEPIDGYTF
TRBJ2-1 | - | - | TRBV6-5 | TGTGCCAGCATGGGGCGGGATTGGTACAATGAGCAGTTCTTC | CASMGRDWYNEQFF
TRBJ1-2 | - | once | TRBV28 | TGTGCCAGCAGTTTTCTCGATCGGGTTAATCGGGGGTGGAAGGCTAACTATGGCTACACCTTC | CASSFLDRVNRGWKANYGYTF
TRBJ2-3 | TRBD2 | - | TRBV5-4 | TGTGCCAGCAGCTCCTTAAATCTAGCGGGAGGGACAGATACGCAGTATTTT | CASSSLNLAGGTDTQYF
TRBJ2-2 | - | - | TRBV28 | TGTGCCAGCAGTTTTTCCAGGAACACCGGGGAGCTGTTTTTT | CASSFSRNTGELFF
TRBJ2-7 | TRBD1 | - | TRBV30 | TGTGCCTGGAGTGGACAGGGATACGACGAGCAGTACTTC | CAWSGQGYDEQYF
TRBJ1-5 | - | - | TRBV25-1 | TGTGCCAGCAGTGGGTTCGGACAGTTCAATCAGCCCCAGCATTTT | CASSGFGQFNQPQHF
TRBJ1-2 | - | - | TRBV2 | TGTGCCAGCAGTGGGCGGGACGTCCTCTATGGCTACACCTTC | CASSGRDVLYGYTF
TRBJ1-5 | - | - | TRBV2 | TGTGCCAGCAGTGAAGATGCTCTAGGACAATCGGTTAGCCATTTT | CASSEDALGQSVSHF
TRBJ1-2 | - | - | TRBV5-1 | TGCGCCAGCAGCTTGGCTTCAGGATTAAACTATGGCTACACCTTC | CASSLASGLNYGYTF
TRBJ2-2 | - | - | TRBV3-1/TRBV3-2 | TGTGCCAGCAGCCAAGATCTATACACCGGGGAGCTGTTTTTT | CASSQDLYTGELFF
TRBJ1-4 | - | - | TRBV5-5 | TGTGCCAGCAGCTTGGCAGCTAATGAAAAACTGTTTTTT | CASSLAANEKLFF
TRBJ2-1 | TRBD2 | - | TRBV7-2 | TGTGCCAGCAGCTCATATCTACTAGCGGGAGGGCCGAGTGAGCAGTTCTTC | CASSSYLLAGGPSEQFF
TRBJ2-2 | - | - | TRBV29-1 | TGCAGTGGGGGCAGCCCGAACACCGGGGAGCTGTTTTTT | CSGGSPNTGELFF
TRBJ2-2 | - | - | TRBV7-3 | TGTGCCAGCAGCTATAACATACACACCGGGGAGCTGTTTTTT | CASSYNIHTGELFF
TRBJ2-6 | TRBD2 | many | TRBV10-3 | TGTGCCATCAGTGAGCGGGAGGGCTCTGGGGCCAACGTCCTGACTTTC | CAISEREGSGANVLTF
TRBJ2-1 | TRBD2 | - | TRBV28 | TGTGCCAGCGGGACTAGCTGGGACAATGAGCAGTTCTTC | CASGTSWDNEQFF
TRBJ2-7 | TRBD1 | - | TRBV7-9 | TGTGCCAGCAGCCAAGGCGGACAGGGGGCTAACTACGAGCAGTACTTC | CASSQGGQGANYEQYF
TRBJ1-1 | - | - | TRBV18 | TGTGCCAGCTCACCGGGACTCCAGAACACTGAAGCTTTCTTT | CASSPGLQNTEAFF
TRBJ2-5 | - | - | TRBV3-1/TRBV3-2 | TGTGCCAGCAGCCAAGGGGGCTGGGGGCGAAGTGAGACCCAGTACTTC | CASSQGGWGRSETQYF
TRBJ1-5 | - | - | TRBV19 | TGTGCCAGTAGTGAGCCTTATAGCAATCAGCCCCAGCATTTT | CASSEPYSNQPQHF
TRBJ2-1 | - | - | TRBV5-4 | TGTGCCAGCAGCTTGGGAGGCGGAGACTACAATGAGCAGTTCTTC | CASSLGGGDYNEQFF
TRBJ1-2 | - | - | TRBV28 | TGTGCCAGCAGTTCCCTCCCGCCGGACTATGGCTACACCTTC | CASSSLPPDYGYTF
TRBJ1-3 | - | - | TRBV11-2 | TGTGCCAGCGGACATGGAAACACCATATATTTT | CASGHGNTIYF
TRBJ1-1 | - | - | TRBV11-2 | TGTGCCAGTAAAGGGGGAAGGAACACTGAAGCTTTCTTT | CASKGGRNTEAFF
TRBJ2-1 | TRBD2 | - | TRBV27 | TGTGCCAGCAGTTTATCGCTAGCGGGAGACAATGAGCAGTTCTTC | CASSLSLAGDNEQFF
TRBJ2-5 | TRBD1 | - | TRBV6-2/TRBV6-3 | TGTGCCAGCAGTCCCCAGGGGGCCCCGCGGGAGACCCAGTACTTC | CASSPQGAPRETQYF
TRBJ1-5 | - | few | TRBV4-1 | TGCGCCAGCAGCCAAGAATTTACGACAGGCGCCAGCAATCAGCCCCAGCATTTT | CASSQEFTTGASNQPQHF